This T cell receptor beta chain was identified during a study of CD8 T cells in ankylosing spondylitis. Study-level findings and limits: For ankylosing spondylitis blood, a TCR beta motif of about eight highly homologous variants appeared characteristic. Existing reports had already noted some motif variants in reactive arthritis synovial fluid and blood.

CDR3 length equals 15 residues. Trimming took 5 bases from V and 0 from J; bases not matched to a gene: 3. Germline V CDR1 and CDR2: SGHTA, FQGNSA. Molecular-barcoded quantitative 5'-RACE produced these TCR beta libraries. Each CDR3 protein gets one entry after TCRdb re-called the 5' RACE reads with MiXCR. The sample lists around 150,000 distinct CDR3 sequences; around 16% were seen once. A note on this clonotype: Its antigen is not known.

Specimen: blood, either unsorted or a sorted T cell fraction (not recorded which). The clonotype originates from a male donor with ankylosing spondylitis or in good health (not recorded which). The J gene is TRBJ2-1, the V gene TRBV7-2; 8 bases agree with TRBD2. The CDR3 region is CASSPAGVSYNEQFF. The CDR3 DNA reads TGTGCCAGCAGCCCAGCGGGAGTCTCCTACAATGAGCAGTTCTTC.